The clone carrying this TCR beta chain appeared a few times. The sample originates from a study of blood T cells in healthy people across ages. Combining a sample-barcoded 5' primer with a J-beta primer mix, a second PCR ran for about 7 to 11 cycles. One entry per CDR3 protein, called by TCRdb with MiXCR from the 5' RACE reads. In the table there are roughly 1,500,000 distinct CDR3 sequences, approximately 42% of which are singletons. The clonotype was recovered from a woman in her late teens or twenties in good health. Material: blood.

The CDR3 protein is CSARALGDEQFF. The CDR3 nucleotides read TGCAGTGCCCGCGCGTTGGGAGATGAGCAGTTCTTC. The rearrangement joins TRBV20-1 to TRBJ2-1, with TRBD2 as a possible D gene (5 bases). CDR1 and CDR2 (germline): DFQATT, SNEGSKA (reference sequence). The CDR3 consists of 12 residues. V lost 6 bases and J 8 bases, leaving 14 bases between the germline ends.